This is a list of T cell receptor beta chains from one sample in a study of radiotherapy plus CTLA-4 blockade in lung cancer. Generated by immunoSEQ multiplex PCR, the TCRdb table keeps only in-frame clones and is missing some. Altogether about 120,000 clones are present, over 80% being singletons, with the ten largest covering under 8%. The sample in question was peripheral blood, obtained from a patient treated with radiotherapy plus ipilimumab. The receptors were sampled from a human donor with non-small cell lung cancer that progressed on radiotherapy plus ipilimumab. Both conserved end residues are trimmed from each CDR3. Fields, in order: V gene, CDR3 length, J gene, D gene, CDR3 protein. D genes are given only for firm matches.

V: TRBV29-1
length: 10
J: TRBJ1-2
D: TRBD1
CDR3: SATGQGNGYT

V: TRBV19
length: 14
J: TRBJ1-5
D: .
CDR3: ASQGRGRIGNQPQH

V: TRBV2
length: 10
J: TRBJ1-1
D: TRBD1
CDR3: ASSYRGIGAF

V: TRBV6-1
length: 14
J: TRBJ2-2
D: .
CDR3: ASSEVGRVNTGELF

V: TRBV14
length: 14
J: TRBJ2-5
D: TRBD2
CDR3: ASSQDSGTSGRTQY

V: TRBV18
length: 13
J: TRBJ1-4
D: TRBD1
CDR3: ASTGQGRPYEKLF

V: TRBV7-8
length: 13
J: TRBJ2-3
D: .
CDR3: ASSMRRDAPDTQY

V: TRBV18
length: 12
J: TRBJ2-7
D: TRBD2
CDR3: ASSNSGSSYEQY

V: TRBV4-1
length: 14
J: TRBJ1-3
D: TRBD1
CDR3: ASSPGTGGVGNTIY

V: TRBV5-1
length: 15
J: TRBJ2-6
D: TRBD2
CDR3: ASWRGGIPTGANVLT

V: TRBV10-3
length: 11
J: TRBJ2-7
D: TRBD2
CDR3: AIGSGSSYEQY

V: TRBV6-5
length: 11
J: TRBJ1-3
D: .
CDR3: ASSYTPGNTIY

V: TRBV9
length: 14
J: TRBJ2-1
D: TRBD2
CDR3: ASSEKGLAGGNEQF

V: TRBV7-9
length: 14
J: TRBJ2-6
D: .
CDR3: ASSLNQGPGANVLT

V: TRBV2
length: 14
J: TRBJ2-1
D: .
CDR3: ASSEASGKGINEQF

V: TRBV5-1
length: 15
J: TRBJ1-4
D: TRBD1
CDR3: ASSPWRRGQSNEKLF

V: TRBV6-4
length: 13
J: TRBJ1-1
D: .
CDR3: ASSDTRQKNTEAF

V: TRBV6-1
length: 16
J: TRBJ1-4
D: .
CDR3: ASSEALLRNNPLTPLF

V: TRBV10-1
length: 12
J: TRBJ1-3
D: .
CDR3: APFRPNSGNTIY

V: TRBV21-1
length: 16
J: TRBJ1-5
D: .
CDR3: ASSKPPAQLYSNQPQH